This T cell receptor beta chain stems from a study of breast tumors, draining lymph nodes, adjacent tissues. Findings and limits, study-wide: Tumor repertoires ranked between lymph nodes and nontumor tissue in diversity, with V and J gene preferences. Data only fit, rather than demonstrated, lymph node origin of most tumor T cells. Most tumor T cells seemingly derive from lymph node, then expand in tumor.

Samples came from axillary lymph nodes draining the breast cancer. This clonotype showed up many times. Its antigen is not identified. TCRdb recomputed calls from the multiplex PCR reads with MiXCR, one row per CDR3 protein. The sample has about 140,000 distinct CDR3 sequences, approximately 30% seen once; the top ten hold about 2.3%. Material: axillary lymph node tissue. This receptor was obtained from a female donor with breast cancer. Some clones in this sample may be carry-over from other donors' samples.

Written as DNA, the CDR3 is TGTGCCAGCAGCCCGCGCAACTCTGGGGCCAACGTCCTGACTTTC. Protein product: CASSPRNSGANVLTF. The chain couples TRBV3-1 to TRBJ2-6; D gene unclear. Germline V CDR1 and CDR2: LGHDT, YNNKEL (reference sequence). The CDR3 runs 15 residues. The V end was cut by 4 bases, the J end by 0 bases, with 7 bases between.